This TCR beta chain was obtained from a study of CD8+ T cells in alopecia areata. Regarding the study as a whole: Normal skin's resident alphabeta T cells are sequenced alongside lesional scalp T cells. Normal scalp showed lower clonality than lesional scalp, especially alopecia totalis/universalis.

RNA, once extracted, was reverse transcribed into cDNA for use as the sequencing template. The method was immunoSEQ multiplex PCR; TCRdb's version includes in-frame clones alone and lacks a portion of them. The repertoire consists of fewer than 40,000 clones, with around two thirds occurring once and the leading ten covering about a sixth. Alopecia areata patients provided lesional scalp punch biopsies and peripheral blood. With regard to this clone: Antigen: not known.

V dropped 1 base and J dropped 4 bases, with 11 bases sitting between them. The CDR3 sequence is 14 residues long. Per the germline V gene, CDR1 is LNHDA and CDR2 is SQIVND (reference sequence). This TCR was sampled from a human donor with alopecia areata. The sequencing input was NKG2D-high CD8+ T cells sorted from blood. V and J are TRBV19 and TRBJ2-7, with no clear D. Here the CDR3 reads CASSIGSLPYEQYF. The CDR3 DNA follows: TGTGCCAGTAGTATAGGCAGCCTACCTTACGAGCAGTACTTC.